The 14 T cell receptor beta chains given below trace back to one sample, sequenced in a study of blood T cell repertoires in COVID-19. The method was immunoSEQ multiplex PCR; TCRdb's version includes in-frame clones alone and lacks a portion of them. This sample yields 250,000 to 350,000 clones, of which more than 70% are seen a single time; 1.6% belongs to the top ten. The sample taken for sequencing was peripheral blood. The receptors originated from a woman aged 50 to 60 with acute or convalescent COVID-19.

V and J are TRBV9 and TRBJ1-5; D perhaps matches TRBD1 (5 bases). Trimming shortened V by 0 bases and J by 4 bases, and 11 bases separated the two germline ends. This CDR3 spans 15 amino acids. Germline V CDR1 and CDR2: SGDLS, YYNGEE. In DNA form, the CDR3 reads TGTGCCAGCAGCGTAGGCCAGGGTGTTAATCAGCCCCAGCATTTT. Residues: CASSVGQGVNQPQHF.

The chain is built from TRBV6-4 and TRBJ2-1; D is perhaps TRBD1 (6 bases). V was shortened by 0 bases and J by 7 bases, with 10 bases between the two germline ends. CDR1 and CDR2 (germline): MRHNA, SNTAGT. The length of the CDR3 is 14 residues. The chain's CDR3 is CASSDSSRGNEQFF. The DNA for the CDR3 is TGTGCCAGCAGTGACTCGAGCAGGGGTAATGAGCAGTTCTTC.

This clone was counted a few times. The chain recombines TRBV11-2 with TRBJ2-1; TRBD1 agrees at 8 bases. Trimming took 5 bases from V and 6 from J; bases not matched to a gene: 6. CDR1 is SGHAT, CDR2 FQNNGV, per germline. This CDR3 has 14 residues. The CDR3 DNA follows: TGTGCCAGCAGCCCGTACGGACAGGGCAATGAGCAGTTCTTC. It yields the protein CASSPYGQGNEQFF.

J is TRBJ2-7 and V is TRBV9; 10 bases are shared with TRBD2. CDR1 is SGDLS and CDR2 is YYNGEE in the germline V gene. This CDR3 contains 14 residues. Losses at the gene ends were 4 bases for V and 7 bases for J; bases not matched to a gene: 8. The CDR3 DNA sequence: TGTGCCAGCAGCTCCCCGGGACTAGCGAGGGAGCAGTACTTC. Translation: CASSSPGLAREQYF.

The V call is TRBV7-9, the J call TRBJ2-2; 9 nucleotides match TRBD1. This CDR3 is 18 amino acids long. In germline, CDR1 is SEHNR, CDR2 FQNEAQ (reference sequence). V lost 5 bases, J lost 4 bases, and 14 bases stayed unmatched. The CDR3 is CASSQPGLQGAATGELFF. CDR3 bases: TGTGCCAGCAGCCAACCTGGGCTACAGGGGGCTGCCACCGGGGAGCTGTTTTTT.

J is TRBJ1-3 and V is TRBV19; D remains unclear. The CDR3 length is 16 residues. V was clipped by 3 bases and J by 0 bases, with 12 bases between them. CDR1 and CDR2 (germline): LNHDA, SQIVND (reference sequence). CDR3 residues: CASSMTETLSGNTIYF. CDR3 bases: TGTGCCAGTAGTATGACGGAGACCCTCTCTGGAAACACCATATATTTT.

This clone has a handful of counts. This chain connects TRBV3-1 (or the pseudogene TRBV3-2) to TRBJ1-4; TRBD1 matches at 10 bases. Looked up from germline, CDR1 is LGHDT and CDR2 is YNNKEL (reference sequence). This CDR3 has 15 residues. V trimming: 4 bases; J trimming: 8 bases; junction bases outside the gene matches: 7. The CDR3 reads CASSPRDRGREKLFF. The CDR3, as DNA: TGTGCCAGCAGCCCCCGGGACAGGGGTCGGGAAAAACTGTTTTTT.

In this sample, this clone turned up a few times. The chain carries TRBV6-5 and TRBJ1-1; D remains ambiguous. The germline V gene encodes CDR1 MNHEY and CDR2 SVGAGI. The CDR3 has 13 amino acids. V was pared by 9 bases and J by 5 bases, with 16 bases between. CDR3: CASSGGRITEAFF. DNA for the CDR3: TGTGCCAGTAGCGGTGGACGGATTACTGAAGCTTTCTTT.

The chain combines TRBV5-5 with TRBJ1-2, with TRBD1 matching 10 bases. The CDR3 contains 15 residues. Per the germline V gene, CDR1 is SGHKS and CDR2 is YYEKEE (reference sequence). V shed 0 bases and J 2 bases; nucleotides not matched to a gene: 1. Here the CDR3 reads CASSLEGQGNYGYTF. DNA of the CDR3: TGTGCCAGCAGCTTGGAGGGACAGGGGAACTATGGCTACACCTTC.

The V call is TRBV18, the J call TRBJ1-2; perhaps TRBD1 as D (6 bases). The CDR3 spans 13 residues. Germline V gene sequence: CDR1 KGHSH, CDR2 LQKENI. V lost 1 base and J 6 bases, leaving 9 bases between the germline ends. The CDR3 region is CASSPRQENGYTF. CDR3 DNA: TGTGCCAGCTCACCACGACAGGAAAATGGCTACACCTTC. Full variable domain (outside the CDR3, taken from reference TRBV18 and TRBJ1-2): NAGVMQNPRHLVRRRGQEARLRCSPMKGHSHVYWYRQLPEEGLKFMVYLQKENIIDESGMPKERFSAEFPKEGPSILRIQQVVRGDSAAYFCASSPRQENGYTFGSGTRLTVV.

The chain joins TRBV5-1 to TRBJ1-3; D unclear. CDR1 and CDR2 from the germline V gene are SGHRS and YFSETQ. V lost 0 bases, J lost 2 bases, and 12 bases lay in between. The CDR3 runs to 16 residues. The CDR3 loop reads CASSLGGYLAGNTIYF. The CDR3 region has the DNA TGCGCCAGCAGCTTGGGCGGGTACTTAGCTGGAAACACCATATATTTT.

The chain recombines TRBV30 with TRBJ1-2; perhaps TRBD1 as D (6 bases). The length of the CDR3 is 13 residues. V shed 0 bases and J shed 4 bases, with 9 bases lying between them. Germline V CDR1 and CDR2: GTSNPN, SVGIG (reference sequence). The CDR3 nucleotides are TGTGCCTGGAGTGTAGAGGACAGCTATGGCTACACCTTC. Translating it yields CAWSVEDSYGYTF.

This sequence joins TRBV4-2 and TRBJ1-4; D is unclear. The CDR3 is 14 residues long. Germline V gene data show CDR1 as LGHNA and CDR2 as YNFKEQ. V was pared by 2 bases and J by 7 bases, with 11 bases between. In nucleotides, the CDR3 is TGTGCCAGCAGCCAATCCCGAGGTGGTGAAAAACTGTTTTTT. Protein sequence: CASSQSRGGEKLFF.

As to this clone: Other DNA sequences within the sample encode an identical CDR3. The rearrangement joins TRBV9 to TRBJ2-3, with TRBD2 matching 10 bases. With 0 bases clipped from V and 0 bases from J, the junction kept 1 base outside the gene matches. This CDR3 contains 16 residues. Germline values: CDR1 SGDLS, CDR2 YYNGEE. The CDR3 sequence is CASSVGTSGSTDTQYF. The CDR3 region has the DNA TGTGCCAGCAGCGTAGGGACTAGCGGAAGCACAGATACGCAGTATTTT.